A single T cell receptor (beta chain) is shown here with its context. Its antigen is unknown. Base qualities are not provided; no much larger clone lies one nucleotide away. These data belong to a study of shared clonotypes between healthy human individuals (dated by TCRdb to 2020 to 2021). As for the study more broadly: Two women and a few men aged 18 to 49 years were included in the cohort. For each donor, three plates each were used for CD4 naive and CD4 memory, two plates were used for CD8 naive, and one plate was used for CD8 memory. To estimate repertoire size and how much clonotypes are shared between individuals, the study performed deep sequencing of blood TCR repertoires from roughly five healthy adults. To increase sequencing depth and limit assay-specific biases, TCR repertoire library preparation and sequencing were carried out by different laboratories using diverse techniques. Each donor's leukapheresis produced roughly between roughly 0.85 and 9 billion PBMCs. Study-level results and caveats: Sampling was restricted to blood, and TCR repertoires in tissues likely differ from the TCR repertoires found in blood. Naive subsets generally had larger estimated clonotype richness than memory subsets. Pairwise subsampling indicated that sequencing depth was expected to affect the degree of clonotype sharing among donors. Because the study included a small number of donors, the genetic and exposure-history diversity represented was limited. Compared with non-shared clonotypes, clonotypes shared by all four sorted-subset donors had higher generation probabilities. Sharing across several donors was observed for about 5% of naive CD4, around 3.5% of naive CD8, about 2.5% of memory CD4, and about 0.38% of memory CD8 clonotypes. Even with the large sequencing depth, rarefaction of the sorted-subset datasets indicated that sequencing was incomplete.

Donors were healthy HIV-negative adults with no recently reported acute infections or vaccinations. All donors were Caucasian adults living in Nashville, Tennessee, USA. CD4+ T cells were enriched through magnetic negative selection, after which naive cells were positively selected on CD45RA and the remaining negative fraction served as the memory subset. Blood was obtained by leukapheresis, after which PBMCs were separated by Ficoll-Histopaque density gradient centrifugation and cryopreserved in liquid nitrogen vapor phase. Analytical flow cytometry was used to check the purity and quantity of every magnetically sorted T cell population. Genomic DNA was isolated from every sorted fraction and measured by UV absorbance on a Nanodrop 2000c. Using the deep immunoSEQ assay, multiplex PCR amplified TCR CDR3 regions from genomic DNA. Extracted genomic DNA from each cell subset was distributed evenly across all wells of several immunoSEQ 96-well plates, and each plate was treated as a replicate. For sorted subsets, each replicate PCR was loaded with around 220 ng genomic DNA, equivalent to some 27,000 T cell genomes. Purified libraries were measured with a Qubit 3.0 fluorometer, size-checked on a Bioanalyzer 2100, and measured again with the KAPA Library Quantification kit. Every immunoSEQ 96-well plate was sequenced on a separate single-read 150-cycle Illumina NextSeq 550 flow cell. Per the original workflow: Because the immunoSEQ output held only junctional sequences and lacked quality scores, the filtering could not match the filtering applied to full-length reads. Sequences were annotated with PyIR, a Python wrapper for IgBLAST v1.9, and V/J genes and CDR3 were assigned using IMGT germline references. Any read was removed if the V/J assignment was weak (E-value above 1e-6), the CDR3 was missing, or the read contained stop codons, out-of-frame junctions, or ambiguous translated residues. V3J clonotypes were defined as sequences sharing the same inferred V gene, J gene, and CDR3 amino acid sequence. Percentage overlap between repertoires was calculated by dividing the number of shared unique clonotypes by the size of the smaller repertoire. Three approaches were used to assess repertoire richness: RTK rarefaction, the Chao1 estimator, and Recon v2.1 estimates of unobserved clonotypes. Generation probabilities were computed with OLGA for all TCRbeta clonotypes obtained by the gDNA method from a few donors. What TCRdb holds here is the immuneACCESS table cut down to in-frame rearrangements. Part of the clones is not present; checked against another copy, under half of the missing clones reflect an unresolved V gene, and the others are unexplained. V, J and clone size are those of that table, while D and trimming were read from the DNA. The sample table holds 2 million to 2.5 million clones, of which approximately 95% were seen once. 0.13% of the sample is held by the ten biggest clonotypes.

Deletion took 0 bases off V and 1 base off J, with a span of 8 bases between the germline ends. CDR1 and CDR2 are drawn from the germline V gene (reference sequence): SGHNT, YYREEE. The CDR3 sequence holds 14 residues, the cysteine and phenylalanine included. CDR3 DNA is the only sequence kept; it has 42 bases, read in frame from the first base. This clonotype was obtained from a man in his late teens or twenties in good health. The receptor chain draws on TRBV5-4 and TRBJ2-7; the best D guess is TRBD1, with 5 bases matching. The sequencing input was naive CD4+ T cells sorted from blood. The sample's cell subset or site label is to be understood as: CD45RA+ positively selected. The sequenced DNA is TGTGCCAGCAGCTTGGGGACACTATCCTACGAGCAGTACTTC. Its protein is CASSLGTLSYEQYF. Where the CDR3 stops, the reference TRBV5-4 and TRBJ2-7 genes take over; the full variable domain is ETGVTQSPTHLIKTRGQQVTLRCSSQSGHNTVSWYQQALGQGPQFIFQYYREEENGRGNFPPRFSGLQFPNYSSELNVNALELDDSALYLCASSLGTLSYEQYFGPGTRLTVT.